This TCR beta chain was identified in a study of neurological immune-mediated disorders. TCRdb processed the 5' RACE reads anew with MiXCR; each CDR3 protein has one entry. The sample consists of tens of thousands of distinct CDR3 sequences, approximately 11% of them appearing once. As to time point: longitudinal time-point 3. The germline gives CDR1 MDHEN, CDR2 SYDVKM. Trimming removed 3 bases at V and 5 bases at J, with 13 bases between. This CDR3 has 14 residues. Ten or more counts support this clonotype. Sequencing was carried out using PBMCs. The genes are TRBV28 and TRBJ1-1; tentatively, D is TRBD1 (6 bases). The clonotype originates from a male donor with HTLV-1-associated myelopathy (HAM/TSP). DNA of the CDR3: TGTGCCAGCAGTTTTGCGGGGGCGCGGACTGAAGCTTTCTTT. Protein sequence: CASSFAGARTEAFF.